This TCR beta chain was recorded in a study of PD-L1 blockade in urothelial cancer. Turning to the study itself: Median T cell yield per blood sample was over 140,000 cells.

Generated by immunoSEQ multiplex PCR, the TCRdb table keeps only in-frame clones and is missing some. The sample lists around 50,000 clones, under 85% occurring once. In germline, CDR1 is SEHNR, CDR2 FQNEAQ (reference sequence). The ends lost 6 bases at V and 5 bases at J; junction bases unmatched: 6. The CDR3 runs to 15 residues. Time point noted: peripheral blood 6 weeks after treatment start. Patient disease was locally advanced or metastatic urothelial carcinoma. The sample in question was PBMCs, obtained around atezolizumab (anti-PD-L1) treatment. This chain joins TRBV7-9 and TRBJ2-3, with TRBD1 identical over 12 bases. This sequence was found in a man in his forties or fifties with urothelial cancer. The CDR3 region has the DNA TGTGCCAGCAGAAAGGGACAGGGGGCAGGAGATACGCAGTATTTT. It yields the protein CASRKGQGAGDTQYF.